The 29 T cell receptor beta chains in this list originate from one sample, sequenced in a study of T cells in women clearing cervical HPV infection listed by TCRdb under 2018. Library preparation was by the immunoSEQ multiplex PCR assay. In TCRdb, the immuneACCESS table is reduced to in-frame sequences with V and J assigned. These tables do not hold every clone; where another copy was compared, an unresolved V gene accounts for under half, and the others remain unexplained. The table held for this sample gives more than 25,000 clones. Approximately 3.7% of the sample is held by the ten biggest clonotypes. The source material was blood buffy coat. All receptors come from a woman aged 18-69 years with a cervical HPV16 infection that either progressed to CIN3+ or cleared (not recorded which).

In the case of this clone: Coverage ceases 3 residues before the CDR3 finishes, and the germline J gene fills in the end. This chain connects TRBV7-9 to TRBJ2-7, with 7 bases that match TRBD2. Germline trimming cut 7 bases from V and 2 bases from J; bases unmatched to any gene: 8. In germline, CDR1 is SEHNR, CDR2 FQNEAQ (reference sequence). The CDR3 is 14 amino acids. The CDR3 bases that were read are TGTGCCAGCACCCTCGGGGGGACCCCCTACGAG. Translated, it gives CASTLGGTPYE. The whole CDR3 protein reads CASTLGGTPYEQYF.

Note on this clone: The read terminates 3 residues before the CDR3 end, so the remaining end is supplied by the germline J gene. The chain has TRBV5-3 and TRBJ2-7; D is possibly TRBD2 (5 bases). TRBV5-3 is an ORF for which the function is uncertain. Trimming removed 4 bases from V and 0 bases from J, with 17 bases in between. This CDR3 is built from 16 residues. CDR3 DNA, as far as it was read: TGTGCCAGAAGCCCGAGAGGGTGCAGGCCCTCCTACGAG. Translating gives CARSPRGCRPSYE. The full CDR3 reads CARSPRGCRPSYEQYF.

In regard to this clone: The sequenced fragment ends 3 residues before the CDR3 boundary, so the rest is inferred from the germline J gene. The chain combines TRBV5-4 with TRBJ1-3; TRBD1 aligns across 10 bases. The CDR3 totals 14 residues. Losses at the gene ends were 0 bases for V and 8 bases for J; bases not matched to a gene: 2. The germline CDR1 and CDR2 sequences are SGHNT and YYREEE (reference sequence). The chain's CDR3 is CASSLGTGGHTIYF. Incomplete CDR3 DNA: TGTGCCAGCAGCTTGGGGACAGGGGGGCACACC.

CDR3 DNA (partial): TGCGCCAGCAGCCCTAAGACAGGGGGCACAACTAATGAAAAA. This sequence encodes CASSPKTGGTTNEK. The entire CDR3 reads CASSPKTGGTTNEKLFF. The V and J genes are TRBV5-1 and TRBJ1-4; 10 nucleotides agree with TRBD1. The CDR3 goes on 3 residues after the read ends, and that part is filled in from the germline J gene. Germline CDR1 and CDR2: SGHRS and YFSETQ. After removal of 4 bases from V and 0 bases from J, the junction contained 6 bases not matched to a gene. The CDR3 spans 17 residues.

Remarks on this clone: A junction end diverges from the germline sequence, so it may reflect a read error. The read halts 3 residues ahead of the CDR3 end, with the missing end drawn from the germline J gene. The chain is built from TRBV4-2 and TRBJ2-2; D is possibly TRBD2 (7 bases). Looked up from germline, CDR1 is LGHNA and CDR2 is YNFKEQ. The CDR3 extends over 14 amino acids. CDR3 loop: CASSRGGNTGELFF. CDR3 DNA (partial): TGCGCCAGCAGCCGCGGGGGCAACACCGGGGAG.

Points on this clone: The read terminates 3 residues before the CDR3 end, so the remaining end is supplied by the germline J gene. The chain couples TRBV10-1 to TRBJ2-3; 7 bases map to TRBD1. This CDR3 is 14 amino acids long. The germline V gene encodes CDR1 WNHNN and CDR2 SYGVQD (reference sequence). The covered CDR3 bases are TGCGCCAGCAGCACGGGACAGTTTCTCCAGCCG. Its translation: CASSTGQFLQP. The entire CDR3 is CASSTGQFLQPQYF.

Worth noting for this clone: The read terminates 3 residues ahead of where the CDR3 ends, so the germline J gene completes it. The chain has TRBV20-1 and TRBJ2-5; possible D gene TRBD1, 6 bases. V shed 6 bases and J shed 4 bases, with 18 bases lying between them. CDR3 length: 14 amino acids. CDR1 is DFQATT and CDR2 is SNEGSKA in the germline V gene (reference sequence). Partial CDR3 DNA: TGCAGTGCCCAGGCACAGGGTCTTAGAGAGACC. Its protein product is CSAQAQGLRET. The full CDR3 protein is CSAQAQGLRETQYF.

As for this clone: The read ends 3 residues shy of where the CDR3 ends; the end is completed using the germline J gene. The chain couples TRBV7-2 to TRBJ1-2; no clear D gene. This CDR3 has 14 residues. Germline V CDR1 and CDR2: SGHTA, FQGNSA. The CDR3 region is CAGTTEPSGQPYTF. The part of the CDR3 DNA that was read is TGTGCCGGTACTACCGAACCAAGCGGGCAGCCC.

Worth noting for this clone: The observed sequence ends 3 residues before the CDR3 terminus, with the missing tail filled in from the germline J gene. The rearrangement uses TRBV11-2 and TRBJ2-7; 12 bases line up with TRBD1. The germline V gene encodes CDR1 SGHAT and CDR2 FQNNGV. The CDR3 extends over 15 amino acids. V lost 3 bases to trimming and J lost 6 bases; unmatched junction nucleotides: 6. The sequenced part of the CDR3 DNA is TGTGCCAGCAGCTTTGGGACAGGGGGCTCGGGCGAG. Translation: CASSFGTGGSGE. The full CDR3 sequence reads CASSFGTGGSGEQYF.

Notes on this clone: The sequenced fragment ends 3 residues before the CDR3 boundary, so the rest is inferred from the germline J gene. This sequence joins TRBV18 and TRBJ2-7; weak D call: TRBD1 (6 bases). With 1 base removed from V and 0 bases from J, the gap between germline ends came to 10 bases. Germline CDR1 is KGHSH and CDR2 is LQKENI. The CDR3 is made up of 15 amino acids. CDR3 region: CASSPRTGSSYEQYF. The CDR3 DNA, read in part, is TGTGCCAGCTCACCACGCACAGGGAGCTCCTACGAG.

A word on this clone: The sequenced fragment ends 3 residues before the CDR3 boundary, so the rest is inferred from the germline J gene. J is TRBJ1-2 and V is TRBV2; D may be TRBD1 (5 bases). This CDR3 comprises 10 residues. Germline loops: CDR1 SNHLY, CDR2 FYNNEI. This CDR3 is CASRQEGYTF. The covered CDR3 bases are TGTGCCAGCAGACAGGAAGGC.

Regarding this clone: The CDR3 extends 3 residues past the end of the read, so its final part is completed from the germline J gene. Other DNA sequences within the sample encode an identical CDR3. V gene TRBV18 combines with J gene TRBJ1-2, with a possible D match to TRBD1 (5 bases). The CDR3 is 14 amino acids. Germline V gives CDR1 KGHSH, CDR2 LQKENI. V was pared by 2 bases and J by 2 bases, with 9 bases between. The DNA read from the CDR3 is TGTGCCAGCTCACCAGGGGAGGGGAACTATGGC. Amino acid sequence: CASSPGEGNYG. The CDR3, in full, reads CASSPGEGNYGYTF. Together with reference TRBV18 and TRBJ1-2, the CDR3 gives the full variable domain: NAGVMQNPRHLVRRRGQEARLRCSPMKGHSHVYWYRQLPEEGLKFMVYLQKENIIDESGMPKERFSAEFPKEGPSILRIQQVVRGDSAAYFCASSPGEGNYGYTFGSGTRLTVV.

Worth noting for this clone: The missing CDR3 end, 3 residues past where the read stops, is filled in from the germline J gene. The rearrangement joins TRBV20-1 to TRBJ2-7; 13 bases align to TRBD2. The CDR3 is made up of 14 amino acids. V shed 3 bases and J 3 bases; nucleotides not matched to a gene: 2. The germline V gene has CDR1 DFQATT and CDR2 SNEGSKA (reference sequence). Partial CDR3 DNA: TGCAGTGCTAGCGGACTAGCGGGGGTCTACGAG. Its translation is CSASGLAGVYE. The whole CDR3 reads CSASGLAGVYEQYF.

As regards this clone: Read sequence stops 3 residues before the CDR3 end, and the germline J gene provides the missing end. This chain links TRBV30 with TRBJ2-3; D ambiguous. Trimming cost V 4 bases and J 4 bases, with 12 bases left between them. CDR3 length: 13 amino acids. CDR1 is GTSNPN, CDR2 SVGIG, per germline (reference sequence). The part of the CDR3 DNA that was read is TGTGCCTGGAACGCCGTCGGTGCAGATACG. Translating it yields CAWNAVGADT. The entire CDR3 reads CAWNAVGADTQYF.

CDR3 DNA (partial): TGTGCCAGCAGCTTATCGGCGGTCAACCCTACTAACTATGGT. Its translation: CASSLSAVNPTNYG. In full, the CDR3 is CASSLSAVNPTNYGQYF. This chain uses TRBV7-3 with TRBJ2-4; D uncertain. The read ends 3 residues before the CDR3 terminus; that terminus is restored from the germline J gene. The CDR3 runs to 17 residues. In germline, CDR1 is SGHTA, CDR2 FQGTGA.

A word on this clone: The read is 3 residues too short to cover the CDR3 end, so that end is filled in from the germline J gene. The rearrangement links TRBV10-3 to TRBJ2-7; a weak D match, TRBD2 (6 bases). Looked up from germline, CDR1 is ENHRY and CDR2 is SYGVKD. The CDR3 covers 12 residues. V was trimmed by 7 bases and J by 3 bases, leaving 10 bases between them. The CDR3 loop reads CAIMGGDYEQYF. The sequenced CDR3 bases are TGTGCCATCATGGGCGGGGACTACGAG.

In regard to this clone: With the read ending 3 residues before the CDR3 end, the germline J gene is used to fill in that end. The rearrangement links TRBV11-3 to TRBJ2-4; a weak D match, TRBD1 (6 bases). In germline, CDR1 is SGHNT, CDR2 YENEEA. The length of the CDR3 is 14 residues. The CDR3 sequence is CASSKYRDQETQYF. The CDR3 DNA, read in part, is TGTGCCAGCAGCAAGTACAGGGACCAAGAGACT.

For this clone: Coverage ceases 3 residues before the CDR3 finishes, and the germline J gene fills in the end. This chain uses TRBV19 with TRBJ1-1; TRBD1 might be the D (6 bases). Germline CDR1 is LNHDA and CDR2 is SQIVND (reference sequence). V was pared by 2 bases and J by 4 bases, with 11 bases between. CDR3 length equals 14 residues. The covered CDR3 bases are TGTGCCAGTAGTATATTGGGGGCTGGCACTGAA. Its translation: CASSILGAGTE. Given in full, the CDR3 is CASSILGAGTEAFF.

On this clone itself: With the read ending 3 residues before the CDR3 end, the germline J gene is used to fill in that end. The rearrangement joins TRBV11-2 to TRBJ1-2; TRBD1 might be the D (6 bases). The CDR3 contains 14 residues. Germline V CDR1 and CDR2: SGHAT, FQNNGV. The CDR3: CASSLGGGGEDYTF. CDR3 DNA, as far as it was read: TGTGCCAGCAGCTTAGGAGGAGGGGGGGAGGAC.

A note on this clone: The read halts 3 residues ahead of the CDR3 end, with the missing end drawn from the germline J gene. The chain links TRBV30 to TRBJ2-7; tentatively, D is TRBD1 (5 bases). This CDR3 region has 12 residues. CDR1 GTSNPN and CDR2 SVGIG come from the germline V gene (reference sequence). The V gene lost 5 bases and the J gene lost 3 bases, with 11 bases spanning the gap. The CDR3 loop reads CAWRPGYYEQYF. The part of the CDR3 DNA that was read is TGTGCCTGGCGTCCAGGGTACTACGAG.

About this clone itself: Read coverage stops 3 residues before the CDR3 terminus; the germline J gene supplies the remainder. The V call is TRBV27, the J call TRBJ2-1; TRBD1 matches at 7 bases. V was clipped by 5 bases and J by 3 bases; unmatched bases: 7. CDR3 length equals 15 residues. Germline V CDR1 and CDR2: MNHEY, SMNVEV (reference sequence). The CDR3 reads CASSRQGNIYNEQFF. CDR3 DNA (partial): TGTGCCAGCAGTAGACAGGGTAACATCTACAATGAG.

With regard to this clone: The missing CDR3 end, 3 residues past where the read stops, is filled in from the germline J gene. V and J are TRBV6-2 or TRBV6-3 and TRBJ1-2, with a weak D call TRBD1 (5 bases). CDR3 size: 14 residues. The ends were cut back, 6 bases at V and 6 bases at J, with 17 bases in the middle. Looked up from germline, CDR1 is MNHEY and CDR2 is SVGEGT. The covered CDR3 bases are TGTGCCAGCAGCACCGGGACTATAGCGGATGGC. Protein: CASSTGTIADG. The entire CDR3 reads CASSTGTIADGYTF.

Of note for this clone: From the germline J gene comes the end of the CDR3, since the read stops 3 residues before it. The chain has TRBV5-6 and TRBJ2-7; 7 nucleotides align to TRBD1. The CDR3 has 13 residues. Germline CDR1 reads SGHDT; CDR2 reads YYEEEE. J was trimmed by 5 bases and V by 0 bases; bases with no gene match: 2. The CDR3 bases that were read are TGTGCCAGCAGCTTGGAGGGGGCCCACGAG. Translating it yields CASSLEGAHE. The CDR3 reads in full as CASSLEGAHEQYF.

Comments on this clone: Compared with germline, one end of the junction differs, possibly owing to a read error. The missing CDR3 end, 3 residues past where the read stops, is filled in from the germline J gene. This chain connects TRBV4-2 to TRBJ2-7, with TRBD1 as a possible D gene (5 bases). Germline CDR1 reads LGHNA; CDR2 reads YNFKEQ. This CDR3 has 15 residues. Incomplete CDR3 DNA: TGCGCCAGCAGCCAAACGACAGCCACAGCCTACGAG. It specifies CASSQTTATAYE. The whole CDR3 sequence reads CASSQTTATAYEQYF.

A note on this clone: The CDR3 end is not reached by the read, which stops 3 residues before it; the germline J gene fills it in. This chain joins TRBV20-1 and TRBJ2-7; the match to TRBD1 covers 8 bases. Germline V gene data show CDR1 as DFQATT and CDR2 as SNEGSKA (reference sequence). The CDR3 contains 12 residues. V was pared by 3 bases and J by 3 bases, with 1 base of the junction left unmatched. This chain's CDR3 is CSASRGHYEQYF. The CDR3 bases that were read are TGCAGTGCTAGCAGGGGGCACTACGAG.

Regarding this clone: The read halts 3 residues ahead of the CDR3 end, with the missing end drawn from the germline J gene. J is TRBJ1-2 and V is TRBV4-1; weak D call: TRBD1 (6 bases). The CDR3 covers 16 residues. The V gene's germline CDR1 is MGHRA and CDR2 YSYEKL. The sequenced CDR3 bases are TGCGCCAGCAGCCAGAGGCTACAGGGTACGCGGAGAGGC. Protein product: CASSQRLQGTRRG. The whole CDR3 protein is CASSQRLQGTRRGYTF.

To note about this clone: The observed sequence ends 3 residues before the CDR3 terminus, with the missing tail filled in from the germline J gene. This chain connects TRBV20-1 to TRBJ1-4; no clear D. In germline, CDR1 is DFQATT, CDR2 SNEGSKA (reference sequence). The germline V and J ends were trimmed by 4 bases and 4 bases, with 10 bases remaining between them. This CDR3 spans 13 amino acids. CDR3 DNA, as far as it was read: TGCAGTGCTACAGGAGGCTTTAATGAAAAA. Its translation is CSATGGFNEK. The full CDR3 sequence reads CSATGGFNEKLFF.

With respect to this clone: The read gets to within 3 residues of the CDR3 end, and the germline J gene fills in the rest. The V gene is TRBV7-6, the J gene TRBJ1-4, with 7 bases identical to TRBD1. After removal of 5 bases from V and 3 bases from J, the junction contained 9 bases not matched to a gene. Per the germline V gene, CDR1 is SGHVS and CDR2 is FNYEAQ. The CDR3 totals 16 residues. The CDR3: CASSDNRGQANEKLFF. The CDR3 bases that were read are TGTGCCAGCAGCGATAACAGGGGACAAGCTAATGAAAAA.

Comments on this clone: The CDR3 end falls 3 residues outside the read, so it is completed with the germline J gene. The chain combines TRBV5-1 with TRBJ1-2, with 10 bases identical to TRBD1. Germline V gene data show CDR1 as SGHRS and CDR2 as YFSETQ. This CDR3 region has 15 residues. Partial CDR3 DNA: TGCGCCAGCAGCTTAAACTCCGGGACAGGGGTAGGC. Its translation: CASSLNSGTGVG. In full, the CDR3 is CASSLNSGTGVGYTF.